This TCR beta chain was sequenced for a study of cytomegalovirus exposure and HLA in healthy donors. Study-level results: The Asian-associated ancestry cluster reportedly had fewer N-insertions than the roughly 720-donor mean in a later analysis. Productive rates of about 90% or about 30% were seen for most TCR beta V segments in an earlier analysis. Further analysis was carried out later, and it showed several of the most significant clusters appearing linked to common viral pathogens.

Points on this clone: The antigen is undetermined.

Despite likely unrecorded immune exposures, the donors were nominally healthy at the time of sampling. Germline V gives CDR1 SEHNR, CDR2 FQNEAQ (reference sequence). This CDR3 comprises 14 residues. V was pared by 7 bases and J by 3 bases, with 16 bases between. Primers: 60 Vbeta forward and 13 Jbeta reverse. Clones were read by immunoSEQ multiplex PCR, and TCRdb kept only the in-frame ones, dropping some. The sample consists of more than 110,000 clones, approximately 80% of them appearing once. What was sequenced was PBMCs. The clonotype was recovered from a male donor in good health and CMV-seronegative. J is TRBJ2-7 and V is TRBV7-9; TRBD2 might be the D (6 bases). The CDR3: CASMPRLASYEQYF. The CDR3 nucleotides are TGTGCCAGCATGCCGAGGCTAGCGAGCTACGAGCAGTACTTC.